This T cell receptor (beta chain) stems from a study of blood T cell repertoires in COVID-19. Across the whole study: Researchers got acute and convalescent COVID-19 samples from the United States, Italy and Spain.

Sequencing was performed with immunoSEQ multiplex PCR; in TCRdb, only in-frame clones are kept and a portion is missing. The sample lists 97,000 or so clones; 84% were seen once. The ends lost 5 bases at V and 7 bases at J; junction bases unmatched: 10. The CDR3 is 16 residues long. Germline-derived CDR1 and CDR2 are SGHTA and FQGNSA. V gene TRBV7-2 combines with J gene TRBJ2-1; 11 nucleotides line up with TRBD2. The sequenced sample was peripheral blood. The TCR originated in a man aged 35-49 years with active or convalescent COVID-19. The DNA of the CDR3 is TGTGCCAGCAGCCCCCGGGTAGCGGGGGGGGAAAATGAGCAGTTCTTC. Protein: CASSPRVAGGENEQFF.